This T cell receptor beta chain appears in the sequencing data of a study of CD8 T cells in ankylosing spondylitis. V shed 6 bases, J shed 5 bases, and the junction held 4 bases outside the gene matches. This CDR3 contains 14 residues. From germline, CDR1 is DFQATT and CDR2 SNEGSKA (reference sequence). TCRdb called the 5' RACE reads again in MiXCR, with one record for every CDR3 protein. The sample contains just under 95,000 distinct CDR3 sequences, approximately 9% of which appear only once. Many counts were recorded for this clonotype. Sequencing input: blood, either unsorted or a sorted T cell fraction (not recorded which). The rearrangement uses TRBV20-1 and TRBJ1-6; TRBD1 agrees at 10 bases. This TCR was sampled from a male donor with ankylosing spondylitis or in good health (not recorded which). CDR3 nucleotide sequence: TGCAGTGCCATGGACAGGGGGAATAATTCACCCCTCCACTTT. It codes for CSAMDRGNNSPLHF.